Sequencing of this TCR beta chain was carried out in a study of regulatory T cells in long-lasting Graves disease. Overall study findings and caveats: Graves' patients with persistent disease showed TCR diversity lower than patients newly diagnosed.

The time point here: newly diagnosed GD, antithyroid drugs for less than 3 months. Isolated PBMC RNA provided the starting material for the TCR library. Germline V gene sequence: CDR1 MNHEY, CDR2 SVGAGI. Counting both end residues, the CDR3 totals 15 amino acids. About this clonotype: Antigen specificity is unknown. It is unclear where the CDR3 begins or ends on the DNA, so no DNA is shown, and the CDR3 is as TCRdb lists it.

Combining iRepertoire HTBI primers with Arm-PCR of CDR3 regions, the authors built TCR beta libraries. Each CDR3 protein gets one entry after TCRdb re-called the multiplex PCR reads with MiXCR. The sample has approximately 490,000 distinct CDR3 sequences, around 16% seen once. In addition, the sample was reused for a study of T cells in Graves' hyperthyroidism and ophthalmopathy. That study reports: Hyperthyroidism of Graves' type that showed no ophthalmopathy progression within 18 months was stable. The TCR CDR3 first-round RT-PCR relied on the HTBI primer set.

Specimen: peripheral blood mononuclear cells (PBMCs), collected at new diagnosis, from a patient treated with antithyroid drugs. The chain recombines TRBV6-5 with TRBJ1-2; no check of the table's D call, TRBD1, against the DNA was made. This receptor was obtained from a man aged 35 to 55 with Graves disease. The CDR3 sequence: CASSSSGQGGYGYTF.